These T cell receptor beta chains were read from a single sample in a study of blood T cell repertoires in COVID-19. Clones were read by immunoSEQ multiplex PCR, and TCRdb kept only the in-frame ones, dropping some. This repertoire shows some 180,000 clones, roughly 80% found once; its top ten account for about 8%. Sequenced material: peripheral blood. The receptors shown here come from an older woman with COVID-19, enrolled during active disease. CDR3s include the opening cysteine and the closing phenylalanine or tryptophan.

>TRBV6-6|TRBJ2-1
CASSYSSGGAGEQFF
>TRBV6-5|TRBJ1-6
CASSYSGQINSPLHF
>TRBV6-5|TRBJ1-1
CASSSRDSNTEAFF
>TRBV19|TRBJ2-3
CASSDSLAGPTDTQYF
>TRBV6-2/TRBV6-3|TRBJ2-2
CASSRPPGHFTGELFF
>TRBV19|TRBJ1-5
CASSGQGVSNQPQHF
>TRBV7-3|TRBJ2-1
CASSLRGGYPSYNEQFF
>TRBV10-3|TRBJ2-5
CAISERTGAGGGQETQYF
>TRBV6-5|TRBJ1-2
CASSRDNSLGYTF
>TRBV4-3|TRBJ1-1
CASSDAARKTGVNTEAFF
>TRBV19|TRBJ1-5
CASRSLLYSNQPQHF
>TRBV19|TRBJ2-7
CASSIDYSYEQYF
>TRBV27|TRBJ1-6
CASSLRGQGSPLHF
>TRBV27|TRBJ1-4
CASSYAGTTNEKLFF
>TRBV6-6|TRBJ2-5
CASSYFPGGSQTQYF
>TRBV15|TRBJ1-2
CATSRDRGNDDGYTF
>TRBV28|TRBJ1-2
CASTRLKERYGYTF
>TRBV18|TRBJ1-1
CASSPMDRGGSTEAFF
>TRBV5-1|TRBJ2-1
CASSFSGSSYNEQFF
>TRBV3-1/TRBV3-2|TRBJ2-2
CASSHLRLAGVGELFF
>TRBV28|TRBJ2-2
CASSEDRGRFTGELFF
>TRBV28|TRBJ2-1
CASRQTGQGGQFF
>TRBV5-1|TRBJ2-2
CASSLDVRGRSNTGELFF
>TRBV29-1|TRBJ2-5
CSATLTGSETQYF
>TRBV11-3|TRBJ2-5
CASSLGAAVETETQYF
>TRBV3-1/TRBV3-2|TRBJ1-1
CASSQVQGEDTEAFF
>TRBV6-5|TRBJ1-2
CASSHQQGNYGYTF
>TRBV24-1|TRBJ1-5
CATSDRGNQPQHF
>TRBV9|TRBJ2-5
CASSVHALAEQETQYF
>TRBV10-3|TRBJ2-7
CAIGTGNYEQYF
>TRBV18|TRBJ1-1
CASSPQAGVAFF
>TRBV29-1|TRBJ2-7
CSVEGPGAYEQYF
>TRBV15|TRBJ1-6
CATRQIGTGGLSSYNSPLHF
>TRBV6-5|TRBJ2-3
CASSYFRGGTDTQYF
>TRBV10-3|TRBJ1-4
CATGGQGNEKLFF
>TRBV3-1/TRBV3-2|TRBJ2-2
CASSLGGGTGVNRELFF
>TRBV2|TRBJ2-3
CASRTSQGPAGTQYF
>TRBV9|TRBJ2-2
CASSVATRFGELFF
>TRBV5-8|TRBJ2-7
CASSLPETVGGYEQYF
>TRBV5-5|TRBJ1-2
CASSPSPFYGYTF
>TRBV5-1|TRBJ1-1
CASSLMGSAEAFF
>TRBV6-4|TRBJ1-2
CASSAGRGGGYTF
>TRBV3-1/TRBV3-2|TRBJ1-2
CASSQAGQGAYGYTF